These 15 T cell receptor beta chains share one sample of origin, sequenced in a study of blood T cell repertoires in COVID-19. Data came from immunoSEQ multiplex PCR; TCRdb stores just in-frame clones and leaves some out. Among about 140,000 clones listed, over 80% were seen once. The sample taken for sequencing was peripheral blood. All receptors derive from a woman in her fifties or sixties with acute or convalescent COVID-19.

V usage is TRBV6-5 and J usage is TRBJ1-2; D uncertain. The CDR3 runs to 12 residues. The V gene's germline CDR1 is MNHEY and CDR2 SVGAGI. V was pared by 7 bases and J by 8 bases, with 14 bases between. Here the CDR3 reads CASILLGRGYTF. The CDR3 DNA follows: TGTGCCAGCATACTACTGGGTAGGGGCTACACCTTC.

V gene TRBV5-4 combines with J gene TRBJ1-2; 8 nucleotides align to TRBD1. The germline V gene has CDR1 SGHNT and CDR2 YYREEE (reference sequence). The V and J ends lost 6 bases and 4 bases, in that order; junction bases with no gene match: 5. The CDR3 consists of 13 residues. CDR3 in DNA: TGTGCCAGCAACGACAGGGGAGGCTATGGCTACACCTTC. It yields the protein CASNDRGGYGYTF.

This clone appeared once. The chain uses TRBV7-9 and TRBJ1-6; 8 bases map to TRBD1. V shed 3 bases, J shed 5 bases, and the junction held 9 bases outside the gene matches. Germline lookup yields CDR1 SEHNR and CDR2 FQNEAQ (reference sequence). The CDR3 totals 17 residues. CDR3 sequence (DNA): TGTGCCAGCAGCTTTAGTTGGGACAGGACCAATAATTCACCCCTCCACTTT. Translation: CASSFSWDRTNNSPLHF.

This chain connects TRBV7-6 to TRBJ2-7; 12 bases are shared with TRBD2. CDR1 SGHVS and CDR2 FNYEAQ come from the germline V gene. V dropped 5 bases and J dropped 3; count of bases not matched to a gene: 8. This CDR3 is built from 16 residues. The CDR3 coding sequence is TGTGCCAGCAGCCCCAGACTAGCGGGGGCCATCTACGAGCAGTACTTC. Translated, it gives CASSPRLAGAIYEQYF.

The chain links TRBV6-5 to TRBJ1-2, with 7 positions matching TRBD1. Trimming took 7 bases from V and 6 from J; bases not matched to a gene: 14. This CDR3 has 15 amino acids. The V gene's germline CDR1 is MNHEY and CDR2 SVGAGI. CDR3 DNA sequence: TGTGCCAGCAAAAAGGGGGCTATTAGTGGGGATGGCTACACCTTC. Translating it yields CASKKGAISGDGYTF.

This chain links TRBV5-1 with TRBJ1-2, with TRBD1 as a possible D gene (6 bases). Germline V gene data show CDR1 as SGHRS and CDR2 as YFSETQ. CDR3 size: 15 residues. V was trimmed by 1 base and J by 4 bases, leaving 14 bases between them. This chain's CDR3 is CASSLFRGAGYGYTF. The CDR3 coding sequence is TGCGCCAGCAGCTTGTTCAGGGGCGCGGGCTATGGCTACACCTTC.

V gene TRBV5-1 combines with J gene TRBJ2-2, with unresolved D. In germline, CDR1 is SGHRS, CDR2 YFSETQ. The CDR3 runs 16 residues. V dropped 0 bases and J dropped 6 bases, with 15 bases sitting between them. CDR3 sequence reads: CASSLAPIAVAGELFF. CDR3 coding DNA: TGCGCCAGCAGCTTGGCCCCCATCGCGGTCGCCGGGGAGCTGTTTTTT.

V gene TRBV6-5 combines with J gene TRBJ2-5; TRBD2 matches 11 bases. This CDR3 is 16 amino acids long. The ends lost 2 bases at V and 4 bases at J; junction bases unmatched: 6. CDR1 and CDR2 from the germline V gene are MNHEY and SVGAGI. CDR3 coding DNA: TGTGCCAGCAGTTACCCAACTAGCGGGGGAGGAGAGACCCAGTACTTC. It encodes CASSYPTSGGGETQYF.

This chain joins TRBV6-5 and TRBJ1-2; TRBD1 agrees at 9 bases. CDR3 length equals 14 residues. V shed 6 bases and J 5 bases; nucleotides not matched to a gene: 7. Germline V gene data show CDR1 as MNHEY and CDR2 as SVGAGI. The CDR3 nucleotides are TGTGCCAGCAGCCGAACAGGGGGCGCGTATGGCTACACCTTC. This sequence encodes CASSRTGGAYGYTF.

The chain carries TRBV19 and TRBJ1-4, with D possibly matching TRBD1 (5 bases). There are 16 residues in the CDR3. Trimming shortened V by 3 bases and J by 6 bases, and 17 bases separated the two germline ends. Germline assignment: CDR1 LNHDA and CDR2 SQIVND (reference sequence). Here the CDR3 reads CASSIARGPVYEKLFF. In DNA form, the CDR3 reads TGTGCCAGTAGTATTGCAAGGGGTCCGGTTTATGAAAAACTGTTTTTT. The variable domain in full, completed from reference TRBV19 and TRBJ1-4, reads DGGITQSPKYLFRKEGQNVTLSCEQNLNHDAMYWYRQDPGQGLRLIYYSQIVNDFQKGDIAEGYSVSREKKESFPLTVTSAQKNPTAFYLCASSIARGPVYEKLFFGSGTQLSVL.

V and J are TRBV5-6 and TRBJ2-7; 8 nucleotides align to TRBD2. Germline V gene sequence: CDR1 SGHDT, CDR2 YYEEEE. CDR3 size: 14 residues. V shed 4 bases, J shed 7 bases, and the junction held 10 bases outside the gene matches. CDR3 coding DNA: TGTGCCAGCAGCCTTCCGGGGGGGCAGAATGAGCAGTACTTC. This codes for CASSLPGGQNEQYF.

The chain recombines TRBV27 with TRBJ1-4; D gene ambiguous. Germline V lookup: CDR1 MNHEY, CDR2 SMNVEV (reference sequence). The CDR3 consists of 15 residues. Trimming removed 4 bases at V and 0 bases at J, with 9 bases between. The DNA for the CDR3 is TGTGCCAGCAGTTCCCCAACTTCAACTAATGAAAAACTGTTTTTT. This sequence encodes CASSSPTSTNEKLFF.

A single count supports this clone. The V call is TRBV6-6, the J call TRBJ1-1; D gene unclear. Trimming took 0 bases from V and 1 from J, leaving 12 bases between them. Germline V gene lookup returns CDR1 MNHNY and CDR2 SVGAGI (reference sequence). The length of the CDR3 is 16 residues. The CDR3, as DNA: TGTGCCAGCAGTTACTCGGAGGGAGGGTGGAACACTGAAGCTTTCTTT. It translates to CASSYSEGGWNTEAFF.

The chain links TRBV28 to TRBJ1-4; a weak D match, TRBD1 (5 bases). CDR3 length: 13 amino acids. Between the trimmed V and J ends, which lost 7 bases and 7 bases, there was a span of 13 bases. Germline V gene sequence: CDR1 MDHEN, CDR2 SYDVKM. Written as DNA, the CDR3 is TGTGCCAGCACTAAAGGGGATACTGAAAAACTGTTTTTT. Protein product: CASTKGDTEKLFF.

This rearrangement joins TRBV13 to TRBJ1-2; 8 bases map to TRBD1. There are 16 residues in the CDR3. Per the germline V gene, CDR1 is PRHDT and CDR2 is FYEKMQ (reference sequence). Losses at the gene ends were 5 bases for V and 0 bases for J; bases not matched to a gene: 8. This CDR3 is CASSRTGQGTNYGYTF. The CDR3 nucleotides read TGTGCCAGCAGCCGTACCGGACAGGGCACTAACTATGGCTACACCTTC.